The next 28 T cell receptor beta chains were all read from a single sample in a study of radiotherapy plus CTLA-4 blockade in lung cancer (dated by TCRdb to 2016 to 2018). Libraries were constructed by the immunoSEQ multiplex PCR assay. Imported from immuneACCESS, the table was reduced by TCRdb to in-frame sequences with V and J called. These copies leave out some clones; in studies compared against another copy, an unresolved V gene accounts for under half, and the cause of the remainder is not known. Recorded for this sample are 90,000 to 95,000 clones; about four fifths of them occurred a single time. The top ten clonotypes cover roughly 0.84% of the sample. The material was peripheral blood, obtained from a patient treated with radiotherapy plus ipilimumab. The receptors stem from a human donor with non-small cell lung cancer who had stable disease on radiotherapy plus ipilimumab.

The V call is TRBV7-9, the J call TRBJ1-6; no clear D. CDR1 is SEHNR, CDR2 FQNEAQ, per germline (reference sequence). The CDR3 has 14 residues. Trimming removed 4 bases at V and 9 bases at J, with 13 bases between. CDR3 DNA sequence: TGTGCCAGCAGCTCTCAAGATCCCGTTTCACCCCTCCACTTT. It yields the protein CASSSQDPVSPLHF.

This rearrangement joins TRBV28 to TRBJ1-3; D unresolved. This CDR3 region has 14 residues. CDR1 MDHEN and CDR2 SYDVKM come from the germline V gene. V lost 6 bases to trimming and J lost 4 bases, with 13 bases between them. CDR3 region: CASSPDLYGNTIYF. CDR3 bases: TGTGCCAGCAGCCCAGATCTATACGGAAACACCATATATTTT.

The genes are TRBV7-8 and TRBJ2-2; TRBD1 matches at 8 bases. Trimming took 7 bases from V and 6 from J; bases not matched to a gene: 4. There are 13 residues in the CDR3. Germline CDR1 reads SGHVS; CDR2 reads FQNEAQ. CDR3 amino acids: CASTGQGPGELFF. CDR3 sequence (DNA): TGTGCCAGCACCGGACAGGGACCCGGGGAGCTGTTTTTT.

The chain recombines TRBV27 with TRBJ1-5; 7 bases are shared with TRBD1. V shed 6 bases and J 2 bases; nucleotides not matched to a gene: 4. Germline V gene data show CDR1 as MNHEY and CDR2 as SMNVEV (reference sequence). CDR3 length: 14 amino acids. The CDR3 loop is CASRLQGRNQPQHF. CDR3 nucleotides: TGTGCCAGCAGACTACAGGGGCGCAATCAGCCCCAGCATTTT.

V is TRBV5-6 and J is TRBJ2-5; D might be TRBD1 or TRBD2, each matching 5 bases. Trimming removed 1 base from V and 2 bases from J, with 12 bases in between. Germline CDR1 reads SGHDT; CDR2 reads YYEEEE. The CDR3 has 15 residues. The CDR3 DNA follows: TGTGCCAGCAGCTTGATGGGGGTTTATCAAGAGACCCAGTACTTC. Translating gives CASSLMGVYQETQYF. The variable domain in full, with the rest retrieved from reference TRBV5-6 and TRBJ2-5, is DAGVTQSPTHLIKTRGQQVTLRCSPKSGHDTVSWYQQALGQGPQFIFQYYEEEERQRGNFPDRFSGHQFPNYSSELNVNALLLGDSALYLCASSLMGVYQETQYFGPGTRLLVL.

The CDR3 nucleotides are TGTGCCAGCAGTTACGGACAGGGGGCCCTTGGAGGCTACACCTTC. Translating gives CASSYGQGALGGYTF. The chain joins TRBV6-6 to TRBJ1-2; 11 bases agree with TRBD1. V lost 2 bases, J lost 8 bases, and 7 bases stayed unmatched. The length of the CDR3 is 15 residues. CDR1 is MNHNY and CDR2 is SVGAGI in the germline V gene (reference sequence).

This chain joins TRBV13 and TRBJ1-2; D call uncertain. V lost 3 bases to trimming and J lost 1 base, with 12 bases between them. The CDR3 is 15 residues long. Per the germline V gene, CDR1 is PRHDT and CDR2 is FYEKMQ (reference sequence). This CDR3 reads CASSFTARSNYGYTF. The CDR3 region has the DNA TGTGCCAGCAGCTTCACAGCCAGAAGTAACTATGGCTACACCTTC.

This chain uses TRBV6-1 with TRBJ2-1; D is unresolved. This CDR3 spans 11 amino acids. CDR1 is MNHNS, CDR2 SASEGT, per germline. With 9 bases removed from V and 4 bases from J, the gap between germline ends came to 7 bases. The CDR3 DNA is TGTGCCAGAGGAGAGTACAATGAGCAGTTCTTC. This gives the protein CARGEYNEQFF.

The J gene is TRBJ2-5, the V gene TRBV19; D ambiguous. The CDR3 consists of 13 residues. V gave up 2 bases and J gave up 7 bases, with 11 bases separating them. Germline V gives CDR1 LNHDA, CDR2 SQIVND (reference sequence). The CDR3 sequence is CASSITQIGTQYF. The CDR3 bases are TGTGCCAGTAGTATAACACAGATTGGGACCCAGTACTTC. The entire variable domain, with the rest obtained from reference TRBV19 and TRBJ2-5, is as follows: DGGITQSPKYLFRKEGQNVTLSCEQNLNHDAMYWYRQDPGQGLRLIYYSQIVNDFQKGDIAEGYSVSREKKESFPLTVTSAQKNPTAFYLCASSITQIGTQYFGPGTRLLVL.

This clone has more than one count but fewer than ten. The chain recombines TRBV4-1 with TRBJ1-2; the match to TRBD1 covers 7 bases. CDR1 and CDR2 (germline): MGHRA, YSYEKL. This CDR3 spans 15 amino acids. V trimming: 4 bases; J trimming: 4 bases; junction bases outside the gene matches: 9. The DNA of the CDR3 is TGCGCCAGCAGCCTCCCCGACAGGGACCTCTATGGCTACACCTTC. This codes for CASSLPDRDLYGYTF.

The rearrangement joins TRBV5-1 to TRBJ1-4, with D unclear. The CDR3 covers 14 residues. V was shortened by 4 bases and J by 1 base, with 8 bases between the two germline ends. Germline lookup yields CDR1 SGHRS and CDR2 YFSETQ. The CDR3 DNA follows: TGCGCCAGCAGCCCCGGGGTAACTAATGAAAAACTGTTTTTT. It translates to CASSPGVTNEKLFF.

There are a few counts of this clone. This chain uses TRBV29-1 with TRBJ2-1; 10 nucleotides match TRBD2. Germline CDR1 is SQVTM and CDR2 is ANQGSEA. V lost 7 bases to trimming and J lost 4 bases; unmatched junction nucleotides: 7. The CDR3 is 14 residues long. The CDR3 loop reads CSGLGTSAYNEQFF. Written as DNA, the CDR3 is TGCAGCGGCCTAGGGACTAGCGCATACAATGAGCAGTTCTTC.

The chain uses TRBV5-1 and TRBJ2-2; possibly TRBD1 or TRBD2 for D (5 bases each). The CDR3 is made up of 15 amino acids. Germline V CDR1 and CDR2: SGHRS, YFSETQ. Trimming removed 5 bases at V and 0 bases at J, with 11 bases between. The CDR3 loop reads CASRGTFTNTGELFF. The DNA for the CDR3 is TGCGCCAGCAGGGGGACGTTCACGAACACCGGGGAGCTGTTTTTT.

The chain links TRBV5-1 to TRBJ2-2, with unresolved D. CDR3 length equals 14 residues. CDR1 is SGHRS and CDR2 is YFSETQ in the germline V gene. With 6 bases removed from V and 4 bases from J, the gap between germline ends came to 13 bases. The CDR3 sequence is CASTWVELTGELFF. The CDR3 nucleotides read TGCGCCAGCACTTGGGTGGAGCTCACCGGGGAGCTGTTTTTT.

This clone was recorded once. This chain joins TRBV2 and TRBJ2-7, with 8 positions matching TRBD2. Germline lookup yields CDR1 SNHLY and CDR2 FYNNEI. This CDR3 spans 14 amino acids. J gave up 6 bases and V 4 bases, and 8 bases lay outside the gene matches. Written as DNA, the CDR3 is TGTGCCAGCAGTGTAATCAGCGGGGGTGGCGAGCAGTACTTC. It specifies CASSVISGGGEQYF. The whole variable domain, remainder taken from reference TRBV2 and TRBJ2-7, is EPEVTQTPSHQVTQMGQEVILRCVPISNHLYFYWYRQILGQKVEFLVSFYNNEISEKSEIFDDQFSVERPDGSNFTLKIRSTKLEDSAMYFCASSVISGGGEQYFGPGTRLTVT.

In DNA form, the CDR3 reads TGCGCCAGCAGCTTACAGGACACCGGGGAGCTGTTTTTT. It codes for CASSLQDTGELFF. The chain combines TRBV5-1 with TRBJ2-2, with a tentative D call TRBD1 (5 bases). CDR1 is SGHRS and CDR2 is YFSETQ in the germline V gene. The V end was cut by 2 bases, the J end by 3 bases, with 5 bases between. This CDR3 is 13 amino acids long.

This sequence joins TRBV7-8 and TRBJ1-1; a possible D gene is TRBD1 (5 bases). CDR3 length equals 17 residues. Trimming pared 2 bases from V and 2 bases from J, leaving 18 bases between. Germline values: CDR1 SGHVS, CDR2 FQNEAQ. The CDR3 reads CASSLTPVGPLNTEAFF. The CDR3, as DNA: TGTGCCAGCAGCTTAACGCCGGTGGGGCCACTTAACACTGAAGCTTTCTTT.

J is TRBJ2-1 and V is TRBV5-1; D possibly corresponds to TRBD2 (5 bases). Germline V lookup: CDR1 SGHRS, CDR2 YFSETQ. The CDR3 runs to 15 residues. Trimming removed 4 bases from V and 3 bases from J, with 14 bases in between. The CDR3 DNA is TGCGCCAGCAGCAGGACCCTCGGGGACTACAATGAGCAGTTCTTC. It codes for CASSRTLGDYNEQFF. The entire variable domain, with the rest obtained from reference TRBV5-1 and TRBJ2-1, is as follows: KAGVTQTPRYLIKTRGQQVTLSCSPISGHRSVSWYQQTPGQGLQFLFEYFSETQRNKGNFPGRFSGRQFSNSRSEMNVSTLELGDSALYLCASSRTLGDYNEQFFGPGTRLTVL.

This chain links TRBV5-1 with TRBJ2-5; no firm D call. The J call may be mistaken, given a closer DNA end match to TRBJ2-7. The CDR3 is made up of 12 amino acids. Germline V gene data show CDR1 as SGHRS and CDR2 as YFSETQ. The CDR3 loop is CASSFDFYEQYF. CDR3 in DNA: TGCGCCAGCAGCTTCGACTTCTACGAGCAGTACTTC.

The CDR3 nucleotides read TGTGCCAGCAGCGTGACGGCGAACACTGAAGCTTTCTTT. This translates into CASSVTANTEAFF. The chain has TRBV7-3 and TRBJ1-1; D remains ambiguous. Germline V lookup: CDR1 SGHTA, CDR2 FQGTGA. The CDR3 is 13 amino acids. V lost 5 bases to trimming and J lost 1 base, with 8 bases between them. Together with reference TRBV7-3 and TRBJ1-1, the CDR3 gives the full variable domain: GAGVSQTPSNKVTEKGKYVELRCDPISGHTALYWYRQSLGQGPEFLIYFQGTGAADDSGLPNDRFFAVRPEGSVSTLKIQRTERGDSAVYLCASSVTANTEAFFGQGTRLTVV.

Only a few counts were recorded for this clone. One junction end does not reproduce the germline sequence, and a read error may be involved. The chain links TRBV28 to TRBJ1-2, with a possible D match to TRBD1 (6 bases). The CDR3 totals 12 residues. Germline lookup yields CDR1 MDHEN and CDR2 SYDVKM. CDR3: CASSSPLQGRLF. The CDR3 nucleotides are TGTGCCAGCAGTTCTCCCTTACAGGGTCGCCTCTTC.

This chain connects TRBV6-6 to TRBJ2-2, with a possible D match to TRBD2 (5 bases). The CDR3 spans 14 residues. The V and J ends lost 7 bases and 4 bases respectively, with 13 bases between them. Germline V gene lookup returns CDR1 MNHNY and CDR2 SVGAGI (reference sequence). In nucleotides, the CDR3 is TGTGCCAGCACCCGAGGAGGTGGCACCGGGGAGCTGTTTTTT. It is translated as CASTRGGGTGELFF.

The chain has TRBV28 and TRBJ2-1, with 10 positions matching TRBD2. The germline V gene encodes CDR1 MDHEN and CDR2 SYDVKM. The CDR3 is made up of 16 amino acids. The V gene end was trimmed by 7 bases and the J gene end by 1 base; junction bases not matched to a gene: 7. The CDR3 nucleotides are TGTGCCAGCAACCCTGGGGGACTAGCGTCCTACAATGAGCAGTTCTTC. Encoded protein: CASNPGGLASYNEQFF.

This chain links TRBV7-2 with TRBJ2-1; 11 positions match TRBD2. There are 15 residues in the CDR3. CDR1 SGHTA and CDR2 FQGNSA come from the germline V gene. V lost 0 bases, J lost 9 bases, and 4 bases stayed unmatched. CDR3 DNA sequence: TGTGCCAGCAGCTTAGCTAGCGGGAGGGTTCTTGAGCAGTTCTTC. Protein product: CASSLASGRVLEQFF.

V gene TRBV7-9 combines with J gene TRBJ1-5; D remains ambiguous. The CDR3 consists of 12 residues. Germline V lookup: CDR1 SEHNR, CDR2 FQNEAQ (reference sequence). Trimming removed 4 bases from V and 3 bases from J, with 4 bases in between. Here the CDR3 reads CASSWDNQPQHF. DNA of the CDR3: TGTGCCAGCAGCTGGGACAATCAGCCCCAGCATTTT. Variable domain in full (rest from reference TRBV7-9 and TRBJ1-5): DTGVSQNPRHKITKRGQNVTFRCDPISEHNRLYWYRQTLGQGPEFLTYFQNEAQLEKSRLLSDRFSAERPKGSFSTLEIQRTEQGDSAMYLCASSWDNQPQHFGDGTRLSIL.

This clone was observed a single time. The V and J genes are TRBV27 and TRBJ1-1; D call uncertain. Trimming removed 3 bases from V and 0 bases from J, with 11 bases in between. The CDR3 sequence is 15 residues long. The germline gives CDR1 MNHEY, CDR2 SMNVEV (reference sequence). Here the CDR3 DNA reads TGTGCCAGCAGTTTCGGCGGAATAATGAACACTGAAGCTTTCTTT. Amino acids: CASSFGGIMNTEAFF.

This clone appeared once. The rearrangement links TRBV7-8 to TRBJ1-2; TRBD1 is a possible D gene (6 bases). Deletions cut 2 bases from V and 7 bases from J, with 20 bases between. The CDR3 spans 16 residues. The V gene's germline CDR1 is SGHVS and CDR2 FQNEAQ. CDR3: CASSLLRGAPQGGYTF. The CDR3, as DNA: TGTGCCAGCAGCTTACTACGGGGGGCGCCCCAGGGTGGCTACACCTTC.

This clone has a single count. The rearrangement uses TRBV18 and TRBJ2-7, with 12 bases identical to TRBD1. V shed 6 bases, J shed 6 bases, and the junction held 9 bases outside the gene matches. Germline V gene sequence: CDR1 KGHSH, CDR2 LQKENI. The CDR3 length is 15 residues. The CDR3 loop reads CASSRPGQGAREQYF. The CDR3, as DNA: TGTGCCAGCTCCCGCCCGGGACAGGGGGCTCGCGAGCAGTACTTC.